Each of the 32 T cell receptor beta chains below was sequenced from the same sample in a study of beta chain features in type 1 diabetes (dated by TCRdb to the late 2010s). Antigens of these TCRs are unknown. Receptors were amplified or captured by the immunoSEQ multiplex PCR assay. The entire amount of isolated RNA was reverse transcribed using the High Capacity cDNA Reverse Transcription Kit, so the sequenced TCRB transcripts were expressed ones. Here the immuneACCESS table is served through TCRdb, limited to in-frame sequences with V and J called. Missing clones are a known gap in these copies; in checked studies unresolved V genes cover under half, and the rest lacks a known reason. The table for this sample lists 250,000 to 350,000 clones; about 13% of them were counted only once. Around 0.016% of the sample goes to the ten largest clones. Paper-wide results and their limitations: A moderate but significant shortening of TCRB CDR3 length was observed in type 1 diabetes patients in all four CD4+ subsets.

Source material: naive CD4+ T cells from blood. The sample's cell subset or site label, in plain terms: true naive CD4+ T cells. All receptors come from a man in his thirties or forties with type 1 diabetes.

This clone has just a few counts. The genes are TRBV6-5 and TRBJ2-7, with 11 bases matching TRBD2. Germline values: CDR1 MNHEY, CDR2 SVGAGI. V lost 5 bases, J lost 5 bases, and 8 bases stayed unmatched. The CDR3 spans 15 residues. CDR3 in DNA: TGTGCCAGCAGTCCGACTAGCGGGATAAGCCACGAGCAGTACTTC. Translating it yields CASSPTSGISHEQYF.

The chain employs TRBV7-8 and TRBJ2-1; 8 nucleotides agree with TRBD1. Trimming at V came to 3 bases and at J to 4 bases, leaving 5 bases not matched to a gene. Germline loops: CDR1 SGHVS, CDR2 FQNEAQ. This CDR3 spans 15 amino acids. CDR3: CASSFDRGGYNEQFF. CDR3 in DNA: TGTGCCAGCAGCTTCGACAGGGGCGGGTACAATGAGCAGTTCTTC.

The chain employs TRBV19 and TRBJ1-5; 11 bases match TRBD1. Germline CDR1 and CDR2: LNHDA and SQIVND (reference sequence). The CDR3 is made up of 14 amino acids. Losses at the gene ends were 5 bases for V and 8 bases for J; bases not matched to a gene: 5. The CDR3 loop reads CASSSGQGAEPQHF. The DNA for the CDR3 is TGTGCCAGTAGTTCCGGACAGGGGGCTGAGCCCCAGCATTTT.

This clone was seen more than once but under ten times. The CDR3 nucleotides read TGTGCCAGCAGCTTAGAGGTGGCGGGGAATACGCAGTATTTT. Protein: CASSLEVAGNTQYF. The chain uses TRBV7-6 and TRBJ2-3, with a possible D match to TRBD2 (6 bases). The germline gives CDR1 SGHVS, CDR2 FNYEAQ. This CDR3 is built from 14 residues. The ends were cut back, 1 base at V and 7 bases at J, with 12 bases in the middle.

As to this clone: Other nucleotide sequences in the sample specify the same CDR3. The CDR3 sequence: CASSPDRDTEAFF. DNA of the CDR3: TGTGCCAGCTCTCCAGACAGGGACACTGAAGCTTTCTTT. J is TRBJ1-1 and V is TRBV18, with 7 positions matching TRBD1. V trimming: 6 bases; J trimming: 3 bases; junction bases outside the gene matches: 4. Germline assignment: CDR1 KGHSH and CDR2 LQKENI. This CDR3 has 13 residues.

This chain links TRBV7-8 with TRBJ2-7, with 8 bases matching TRBD1. Germline assignment: CDR1 SGHVS and CDR2 FQNEAQ. The CDR3 length is 15 residues. V gave up 10 bases and J gave up 2 bases; unmatched junction bases: 13. The CDR3 here is CATRPLGQGAYEQYF. The CDR3 DNA reads TGTGCCACCAGACCTCTCGGACAGGGCGCCTACGAGCAGTACTTC.

The chain recombines TRBV27 with TRBJ1-2; possibly TRBD1 for D (5 bases). V was trimmed by 2 bases and J by 3 bases, leaving 10 bases between them. There are 14 residues in the CDR3. Germline loops: CDR1 MNHEY, CDR2 SMNVEV (reference sequence). Written as DNA, the CDR3 is TGTGCCAGCAGTTTAGGGGGAGGAGACTATGGCTACACCTTC. Encoded protein: CASSLGGGDYGYTF.

In its sample, this clone was seen a few times. The sample carries other DNA sequences with the same CDR3. The chain joins TRBV20-1 to TRBJ2-7, with D unclear. The CDR3 has 10 residues. V lost 5 bases and J lost 0, with 2 bases in between. CDR1 and CDR2 (germline): DFQATT, SNEGSKA (reference sequence). CDR3 loop: CSALSYEQYF. DNA for the CDR3: TGCAGTGCTCTCTCCTACGAGCAGTACTTC.

This clone was counted between two and nine times. V and J are TRBV5-1 and TRBJ1-1; 8 bases are shared with TRBD1. The CDR3 runs 14 residues. Germline CDR1 is SGHRS and CDR2 is YFSETQ. J gave up 7 bases and V 3 bases, and 8 bases lay outside the gene matches. The chain's CDR3 is CASSYGQGIVEAFF. The DNA of the CDR3 is TGCGCCAGCAGCTATGGACAGGGCATTGTTGAAGCTTTCTTT.

The sample holds a few counts of this clone. This chain links TRBV12-5 with TRBJ2-5; 9 bases fit TRBD2. V lost 0 bases and J lost 5; bases outside the gene matches: 13. There are 18 residues in the CDR3. In germline, CDR1 is LGHNT, CDR2 FRNRAP. CDR3 bases: TGTGCTAGTGGTTTGGTTGCCGGCGGGAGGGCCTTGGGGGAGACCCAGTACTTC. Translated, it gives CASGLVAGGRALGETQYF.

This clone was observed a handful of times. The V and J genes are TRBV5-1 and TRBJ2-3, with D possibly being TRBD1 (5 bases). V dropped 2 bases and J dropped 3 bases, with 10 bases sitting between them. This CDR3 has 14 amino acids. CDR1 is SGHRS and CDR2 is YFSETQ in the germline V gene. The CDR3 sequence: CASSLFDSTDTQYF. In DNA form, the CDR3 reads TGCGCCAGCAGCTTATTCGACAGTACAGATACGCAGTATTTT.

Only a few counts were recorded for this clone. The chain joins TRBV7-8 to TRBJ2-3; TRBD2 might be the D (6 bases). CDR3 size: 15 residues. The V gene lost 5 bases and the J gene lost 4 bases, with 16 bases spanning the gap. The V gene's germline CDR1 is SGHVS and CDR2 FQNEAQ. CDR3 in amino acids: CASSPMAGKADTQYF. The CDR3 DNA reads as TGTGCCAGCAGCCCAATGGCGGGGAAAGCAGATACGCAGTATTTT. The entire variable domain, with the rest obtained from reference TRBV7-8 and TRBJ2-3, is as follows: GAGVSQSPRYKVAKRGQDVALRCDPISGHVSLFWYQQALGQGPEFLTYFQNEAQLDKSGLPSDRFFAERPEGSVSTLKIQRTQQEDSAVYLCASSPMAGKADTQYFGPGTRLTVL.

The J gene is TRBJ2-5, the V gene TRBV28; no firm D call. CDR1 is MDHEN and CDR2 is SYDVKM in the germline V gene. Trimming took 3 bases from V and 2 from J, leaving 10 bases between them. The CDR3 has 14 residues. CDR3 sequence reads: CASSFPRPQETQYF. CDR3 bases: TGTGCCAGCAGTTTCCCCAGGCCTCAAGAGACCCAGTACTTC.

This clone was seen a handful of times. This chain joins TRBV5-6 and TRBJ2-5, with D possibly TRBD2 on 6 matching bases. Trimming shortened V by 4 bases and J by 5 bases, and 15 bases separated the two germline ends. CDR1 and CDR2 (germline): SGHDT, YYEEEE. The CDR3 extends over 14 amino acids. The CDR3 protein is CASSGGILGETQYF. CDR3 nucleotide sequence: TGTGCCAGCAGCGGCGGGATCCTCGGGGAGACCCAGTACTTC.

This clone was seen a few times. This chain links TRBV25-1 with TRBJ2-5; 7 positions agree with TRBD1. Germline CDR1 MGHDK, CDR2 SYGVNS. J was trimmed by 3 bases and V by 8 bases; bases with no gene match: 6. The CDR3 contains 13 residues. DNA of the CDR3: TGTGCCAGCGGACAGACAGGGAAAGAGACCCAGTACTTC. This sequence encodes CASGQTGKETQYF.

This clone was observed a few times. The gene calls are TRBV7-2 and TRBJ2-5, with 8 nucleotides matching TRBD2. The V segment lost 4 bases and the J segment 5 bases; nucleotides outside the gene matches: 6. The CDR3 has 14 residues. Germline V CDR1 and CDR2: SGHTA, FQGNSA. The chain's CDR3 is CASSSGTRGETQYF. CDR3 nucleotides: TGTGCCAGCAGCTCCGGGACTAGGGGTGAGACCCAGTACTTC.

The table lists this clone with a few counts. V gene TRBV7-2 combines with J gene TRBJ1-1; possibly TRBD1 for D (5 bases). The V end lost 4 bases, the J end lost 5 bases, and 14 bases lay between the germline ends. CDR3 length equals 14 residues. Germline lookup yields CDR1 SGHTA and CDR2 FQGNSA. CDR3 bases: TGTGCCAGCAGCTCGGGGGGGGTGTTGACTGAAGCTTTCTTT. It encodes CASSSGGVLTEAFF.

This clone was found a few times. The chain links TRBV5-4 to TRBJ2-1; D may be TRBD1 (6 bases). With 5 bases removed from V and 10 bases from J, the gap between germline ends came to 19 bases. Germline lookup yields CDR1 SGHNT and CDR2 YYREEE (reference sequence). The CDR3 contains 14 residues. This CDR3 is CASRGQAEGYEQFF. In nucleotides, the CDR3 is TGTGCCAGCAGGGGACAAGCGGAAGGTTACGAGCAGTTCTTC.

The chain couples TRBV7-9 to TRBJ2-7; possibly TRBD1 for D (5 bases). The germline CDR1 and CDR2 sequences are SEHNR and FQNEAQ (reference sequence). V shed 9 bases and J shed 0 bases, with 15 bases lying between them. This CDR3 region has 14 residues. DNA of the CDR3: TGTGCCAGTCTACAGGCACCCAACTCCTACGAGCAGTACTTC. Protein: CASLQAPNSYEQYF.

This clone appeared a few times. The chain couples TRBV29-1 to TRBJ1-5; no clear D. This CDR3 region has 13 residues. V dropped 4 bases and J dropped 3 bases, with 10 bases sitting between them. Per germline, CDR1 SQVTM and CDR2 ANQGSEA. The CDR3 protein is CSVASQNNQPQHF. Written as DNA, the CDR3 is TGCAGCGTTGCTAGCCAGAACAATCAGCCCCAGCATTTT.

This clone was observed a handful of times. V usage is TRBV4-3 and J usage is TRBJ2-1, with unresolved D. The V gene lost 1 base and the J gene lost 5 bases, with 15 bases spanning the gap. Germline V gives CDR1 LGHNA, CDR2 YSLEER. This CDR3 is 16 amino acids long. CDR3 residues: CASSQAPQSADNEQFF. The CDR3 DNA reads TGCGCCAGCAGCCAAGCTCCTCAGTCTGCAGACAATGAGCAGTTCTTC.

This chain uses TRBV5-1 with TRBJ2-3; 9 nucleotides line up with TRBD2. The V gene's germline CDR1 is SGHRS and CDR2 YFSETQ. With V trimmed by 2 bases and J by 2 bases, 6 bases remained unmatched. The CDR3 consists of 16 residues. CDR3 sequence (DNA): TGCGCCAGCAGCTTTAGCGGGAGCTCTGACACAGATACGCAGTATTTT. Protein product: CASSFSGSSDTDTQYF.

The chain uses TRBV15 and TRBJ2-1, with TRBD2 matching 7 bases. Germline CDR1 LNHNV, CDR2 YYDKDF (reference sequence). Trimming removed 2 bases from V and 6 bases from J; junction bases left unmatched: 10. The CDR3 contains 16 residues. The CDR3, as DNA: TGTGCCACCAGCAGACGGGGAGGGCTTGGGGGCAATGAGCAGTTCTTC. Encoded protein: CATSRRGGLGGNEQFF.

The CDR3 sequence is CASSLELAGYNEQFF. CDR3 DNA sequence: TGCGCCAGCAGCTTGGAACTAGCGGGGTACAATGAGCAGTTCTTC. The chain combines TRBV5-1 with TRBJ2-1; 10 bases match TRBD2. CDR1 is SGHRS, CDR2 YFSETQ, per germline. The CDR3 is made up of 15 amino acids. The junction had 1 base not matched to a gene; V was cut back by 0 bases and J by 4 bases.

About this clone: The sample has other DNA sequences that encode this CDR3 too. This chain joins TRBV20-1 and TRBJ2-7; D remains ambiguous. The ends were cut back, 3 bases at V and 3 bases at J, with 3 bases in the middle. The V gene's germline CDR1 is DFQATT and CDR2 SNEGSKA (reference sequence). The CDR3 is 10 residues long. The chain's CDR3 is CSASYYEQYF. For the CDR3, the DNA is TGCAGTGCTAGCTACTACGAGCAGTACTTC.

This clone was detected a few times. The chain carries TRBV5-1 and TRBJ2-1, with a possible D match to TRBD1 (5 bases). The length of the CDR3 is 14 residues. V was cut by 0 bases and J by 5 bases, with 9 bases left in between. Germline CDR1 is SGHRS and CDR2 is YFSETQ. This chain's CDR3 is CASSLEQEHNEQFF. As DNA, the CDR3 is TGCGCCAGCAGCTTGGAACAGGAACACAATGAGCAGTTCTTC. Full variable domain (remainder filled in from reference TRBV5-1 and TRBJ2-1): KAGVTQTPRYLIKTRGQQVTLSCSPISGHRSVSWYQQTPGQGLQFLFEYFSETQRNKGNFPGRFSGRQFSNSRSEMNVSTLELGDSALYLCASSLEQEHNEQFFGPGTRLTVL.

This chain joins TRBV2 and TRBJ2-3, with 11 positions matching TRBD2. The length of the CDR3 is 13 residues. V shed 6 bases, J shed 8 bases, and the junction held 4 bases outside the gene matches. Germline lookup yields CDR1 SNHLY and CDR2 FYNNEI. The CDR3 loop is CASRATSGGTQYF. CDR3 sequence (DNA): TGTGCCAGCAGGGCCACTAGCGGGGGTACGCAGTATTTT. Together with reference TRBV2 and TRBJ2-3, the CDR3 gives the full variable domain: EPEVTQTPSHQVTQMGQEVILRCVPISNHLYFYWYRQILGQKVEFLVSFYNNEISEKSEIFDDQFSVERPDGSNFTLKIRSTKLEDSAMYFCASRATSGGTQYFGPGTRLTVL.

This clone occurred a few times. CDR3 amino acids: CASSFGGMGQPQHF. CDR3 nucleotide sequence: TGTGCCAGCAGTTTTGGAGGGATGGGTCAGCCCCAGCATTTT. The chain joins TRBV27 to TRBJ1-5; D is unresolved. The CDR3 spans 14 residues. Looked up from germline, CDR1 is MNHEY and CDR2 is SMNVEV (reference sequence). The V end lost 3 bases, the J end lost 6 bases, and 12 bases lay between the germline ends.

This clone occurred a few times. V usage is TRBV7-2 and J usage is TRBJ2-2; 7 bases fit TRBD2. The CDR3 is 15 amino acids. CDR1 and CDR2 (germline): SGHTA, FQGNSA. Trimming removed 5 bases from V and 3 bases from J; junction bases left unmatched: 6. The CDR3 coding sequence is TGTGCCAGCAGCCCCAGGGAGGGCTACACCGGGGAGCTGTTTTTT. Translated: CASSPREGYTGELFF. Complete variable domain (other parts from reference TRBV7-2 and TRBJ2-2): GAGVSQSPSNKVTEKGKDVELRCDPISGHTALYWYRQSLGQGLEFLIYFQGNSAPDKSGLPSDRFSAERTGGSVSTLTIQRTQQEDSAVYLCASSPREGYTGELFFGEGSRLTVL.

The chain is built from TRBV7-9 and TRBJ2-7, with 16 positions matching TRBD2. J gave up 6 bases and V 4 bases, and 12 bases lay outside the gene matches. Germline CDR1 and CDR2: SEHNR and FQNEAQ (reference sequence). The length of the CDR3 is 18 residues. The CDR3 protein is CASSYPGLAGGGAAEQYF. CDR3 coding DNA: TGTGCCAGCAGCTATCCGGGACTAGCGGGAGGGGGAGCTGCCGAGCAGTACTTC.

This clone turned up a few times. This chain joins TRBV6-6 and TRBJ1-2, with D possibly TRBD1 on 6 matching bases. CDR3 length equals 15 residues. Germline CDR1 reads MNHNY; CDR2 reads SVGAGI (reference sequence). V gave up 8 bases and J gave up 4 bases, with 20 bases separating them. The CDR3: CASFQEGGAFYGYTF. The CDR3, as DNA: TGTGCCAGCTTCCAAGAGGGGGGGGCCTTCTATGGCTACACCTTC.

This clone was observed a few times. This sequence joins TRBV28 and TRBJ2-7; D is perhaps TRBD1 (6 bases). Germline lookup yields CDR1 MDHEN and CDR2 SYDVKM. Deletions cut 7 bases from V and 2 bases from J, with 15 bases between. This CDR3 has 14 residues. CDR3 in DNA: TGTGCCAGCACCGAGACAGGAGCTACCTACGAGCAGTACTTC. Its translation: CASTETGATYEQYF.